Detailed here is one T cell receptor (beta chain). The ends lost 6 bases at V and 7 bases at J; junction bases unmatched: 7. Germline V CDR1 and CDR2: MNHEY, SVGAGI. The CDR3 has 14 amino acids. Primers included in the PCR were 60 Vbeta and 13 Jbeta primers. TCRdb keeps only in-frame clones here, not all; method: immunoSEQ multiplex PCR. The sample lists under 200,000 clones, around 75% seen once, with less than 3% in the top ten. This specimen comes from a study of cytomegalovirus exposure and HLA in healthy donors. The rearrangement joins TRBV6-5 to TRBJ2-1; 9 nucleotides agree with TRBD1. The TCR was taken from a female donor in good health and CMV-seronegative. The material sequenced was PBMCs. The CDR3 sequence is CASRDRGIRNEQFF. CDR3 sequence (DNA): TGTGCCAGCAGAGACAGGGGGATAAGGAATGAGCAGTTCTTC.